The entry that follows covers one TCR beta chain sequence. This sample is part of a study of blood T cell repertoires in COVID-19. Study-wide context: Donors in the United States, Italy and Spain gave samples during acute or convalescent COVID-19. The analysed material was cDNA or gDNA that came from T cells, B-cell-depleted T cells, or PBMCs.

Per the authors' pipeline: Estimates of nucleated cell counts were drawn from the amplification of reference gene primers. Sequencing used immunoSEQ multiplex PCR; TCRdb keeps in-frame clones, though not all of them. Clone size and V and J calls were adopted from that table, with D and trimming inferred from the DNA. The repertoire includes some 150,000 clones, just under 85% of them detected once, and 25% to 30% sits in the top ten. CDR3 length: 14 amino acids. V was trimmed by 5 bases and J by 3 bases, leaving 14 bases between them. Germline CDR1 reads SGHVS; CDR2 reads FQNEAQ. The chain employs TRBV7-8 and TRBJ2-7; D possibly corresponds to TRBD2 (6 bases). The specimen sequenced was peripheral blood. This clonotype was obtained from a woman aged 60 to 75 with acute or convalescent COVID-19. The CDR3 here is CASSPFGGNYEQYF. The DNA for the CDR3 is TGTGCCAGCAGCCCCTTTGGGGGGAACTACGAGCAGTACTTC.